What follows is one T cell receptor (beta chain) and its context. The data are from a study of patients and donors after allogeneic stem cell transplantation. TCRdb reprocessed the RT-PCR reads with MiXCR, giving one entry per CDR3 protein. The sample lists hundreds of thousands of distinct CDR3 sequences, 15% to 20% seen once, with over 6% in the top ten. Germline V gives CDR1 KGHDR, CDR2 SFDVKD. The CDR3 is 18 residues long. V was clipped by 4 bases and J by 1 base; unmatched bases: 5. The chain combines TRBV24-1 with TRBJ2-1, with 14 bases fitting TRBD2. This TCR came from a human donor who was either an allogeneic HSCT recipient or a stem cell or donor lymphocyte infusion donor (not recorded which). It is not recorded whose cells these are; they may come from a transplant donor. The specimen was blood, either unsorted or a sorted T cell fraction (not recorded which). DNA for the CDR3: TGTGCCACCAGTGACCGGACTAGCGGGAGGCCTTCCTACAATGAGCAGTTCTTC. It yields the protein CATSDRTSGRPSYNEQFF.